These 32 T cell receptor beta chains were all obtained from the same sample, sequenced in a study of T-cell reconstitution after alpha-beta-depleted transplantation in children. Preparation of the TCRbeta library involved a method that used unique molecular identifiers. MiXCR was run by TCRdb on the PCR reads, yielding one entry per CDR3 protein. The sample shows over 550,000 distinct CDR3 sequences, 10% of them seen only once. The sequenced sample was PBMCs from the stem cell graft donor, obtained from the stem cell graft. The receptors shown here come from a human donor who donated a stem cell graft to a child with acute myeloid leukemia.

This clonotype was observed at least ten times. CDR3 amino acids: CSAGGGLAGGPGNEQFF. For the CDR3, the DNA is TGCAGTGCTGGGGGGGGACTAGCGGGAGGGCCGGGGAATGAGCAGTTCTTC. The chain has TRBV20-1 and TRBJ2-1, with 16 bases fitting TRBD2. J lost 7 bases, V lost 5 bases, and 11 bases had no gene match. Germline loops: CDR1 DFQATT, CDR2 SNEGSKA (reference sequence). The CDR3 contains 17 residues.

V gene TRBV15 combines with J gene TRBJ2-2, with 14 positions matching TRBD2. The CDR3 covers 20 residues. V was pared by 0 bases and J by 5 bases, with 11 bases of the junction left unmatched. Per the germline V gene, CDR1 is LNHNV and CDR2 is YYDKDF (reference sequence). CDR3 nucleotide sequence: TGTGCCACCAGCAGAGATAGTGGACTAGCGGGAGGAGGGCGTACCGGGGAGCTGTTTTTT. Its translation: CATSRDSGLAGGGRTGELFF. The variable domain in full, completed from reference TRBV15 and TRBJ2-2, reads DAMVIQNPRYQVTQFGKPVTLSCSQTLNHNVMYWYQQKSSQAPKLLFHYYDKDFNNEADTPDNFQSRRPNTSFCFLDIRSPGLGDTAMYLCATSRDSGLAGGGRTGELFFGEGSRLTVL.

This clonotype appeared a few times. The rearrangement uses TRBV7-3 and TRBJ1-4; TRBD1 is a possible D gene (5 bases). V lost 3 bases to trimming and J lost 4 bases, with 18 bases between them. Germline V lookup: CDR1 SGHTA, CDR2 FQGTGA. This CDR3 has 17 amino acids. The CDR3: CASSFPPRDLYNEKLFF. DNA for the CDR3: TGTGCCAGCAGCTTCCCTCCCAGGGACCTCTATAATGAAAAACTGTTTTTT.

This clonotype occurred many times. The V and J genes are TRBV7-9 and TRBJ1-1, with D perhaps TRBD1 (5 bases). V was trimmed by 4 bases and J by 5 bases, leaving 11 bases between them. Germline loops: CDR1 SEHNR, CDR2 FQNEAQ (reference sequence). This CDR3 is 13 amino acids long. CDR3 loop: CASSSAGRTEAFF. CDR3 DNA: TGTGCCAGCAGCTCGGCAGGGAGGACTGAAGCTTTCTTT.

This clonotype appeared once. With a much larger clone just one base away, this may be a read error. J is TRBJ2-7 and V is TRBV2; TRBD2 aligns across 11 bases. CDR1 and CDR2 (germline): SNHLY, FYNNEI. Unmatched junction bases numbered 11, after V lost 5 bases and J lost 2 bases. The CDR3 is 17 amino acids. The chain's CDR3 is CASSCLAGGLNPYEQYF. The CDR3 nucleotides are TGTGCCAGCAGTTGTCTAGCGGGAGGCTTAAATCCCTACGAGCAGTACTTC.

This clonotype was found many times. V and J are TRBV12-3 or TRBV12-4 and TRBJ2-3, with TRBD2 matching 9 bases. The CDR3 consists of 14 residues. The junction had 3 bases not matched to a gene; V was cut back by 3 bases and J by 5 bases. In DNA, the CDR3 is TGTGCCAGCAGTTTGGCTAGCGGGAAAGATACGCAGTATTTT. Residues: CASSLASGKDTQYF.

This clonotype came up many times. This chain joins TRBV29-1 and TRBJ1-1; D unclear. The CDR3 contains 13 residues. The germline gives CDR1 SQVTM, CDR2 ANQGSEA. V was shortened by 7 bases and J by 0 bases, with 12 bases between the two germline ends. CDR3 nucleotide sequence: TGCAGCGCCCCCTCAGCCATGAACACTGAAGCTTTCTTT. Translation gives CSAPSAMNTEAFF.

This chain connects TRBV4-3 to TRBJ2-3, with 7 bases fitting TRBD2. With 1 base clipped from V and 4 bases from J, the junction kept 11 bases outside the gene matches. This CDR3 has 17 residues. The V gene's germline CDR1 is LGHNA and CDR2 YSLEER. CDR3 sequence: CASSQVVSGGGPDTQYF. The CDR3 nucleotides are TGCGCCAGCAGCCAAGTTGTGTCGGGAGGCGGGCCAGATACGCAGTATTTT.

The chain couples TRBV11-2 to TRBJ1-1, with a weak D call TRBD1 (5 bases). Trimming left V 2 bases short and J 4 bases short, with 14 bases between. The CDR3 covers 15 residues. Germline lookup yields CDR1 SGHAT and CDR2 FQNNGV. The CDR3 DNA reads as TGTGCCAGCAGCTTACGTATGCAGGGAAGCACTGAAGCTTTCTTT. This gives the protein CASSLRMQGSTEAFF.

This clonotype appeared many times. The CDR3 bases are TGCAGTGCCAGCGAGGGACAGGGGTTAAACATTCAGTACTTC. Residues: CSASEGQGLNIQYF. The chain uses TRBV20-1 and TRBJ2-4, with 10 nucleotides matching TRBD1. The CDR3 consists of 14 residues. Unmatched junction bases numbered 8, after V lost 6 bases and J lost 6 bases. Germline loops: CDR1 DFQATT, CDR2 SNEGSKA (reference sequence).

This clonotype was counted only a few times. It may be a read error: a sequence one base away is much more abundant. The V and J genes are TRBV7-9 and TRBJ2-7, with D uncertain. CDR3 size: 12 residues. Germline loops: CDR1 SEHNR, CDR2 FQNEAQ (reference sequence). V lost 5 bases and J lost 0, with 5 bases in between. CDR3 sequence reads: CASSISSYEQYF. As DNA, the CDR3 is TGTGCCAGCAGCATAAGCTCCTACGAGCAGTACTTC.

This clonotype was found a few times. V gene TRBV7-9 combines with J gene TRBJ2-1; 7 bases agree with TRBD2. Trimming took 1 base from V and 3 from J; bases not matched to a gene: 6. CDR1 SEHNR and CDR2 FQNEAQ come from the germline V gene (reference sequence). The CDR3 loop spans 16 amino acids. CDR3 in amino acids: CASSLGPAGLYNEQFF. CDR3 sequence (DNA): TGTGCCAGCAGCTTAGGCCCAGCGGGGCTCTACAATGAGCAGTTCTTC.

The chain recombines TRBV5-1 with TRBJ1-2; weak D call: TRBD1 (6 bases). The CDR3 extends over 14 amino acids. V was trimmed by 0 bases and J by 2 bases, leaving 8 bases between them. The germline V gene encodes CDR1 SGHRS and CDR2 YFSETQ. The CDR3 coding sequence is TGCGCCAGCAGCTTGGAACAGGGCAACTATGGCTACACCTTC. Translation: CASSLEQGNYGYTF.

V usage is TRBV20-1 and J usage is TRBJ2-3; TRBD1 agrees at 7 bases. The V and J ends lost 3 bases and 3 bases, in that order; junction bases with no gene match: 9. The CDR3 length is 15 residues. CDR1 DFQATT and CDR2 SNEGSKA come from the germline V gene (reference sequence). CDR3 loop: CSASTGQGDTDTQYF. The DNA of the CDR3 is TGCAGTGCTAGTACAGGGCAGGGGGATACAGATACGCAGTATTTT.

In this sample, this clonotype turned up a few times. The chain employs TRBV20-1 and TRBJ2-7, with TRBD2 identical over 7 bases. Germline V gene lookup returns CDR1 DFQATT and CDR2 SNEGSKA (reference sequence). This CDR3 region has 17 residues. After removal of 5 bases from V and 2 bases from J, the junction contained 18 bases not matched to a gene. The CDR3 spells CSAYFNPAGLRTYEQYF. The CDR3 DNA is TGCAGTGCTTACTTTAACCCAGCGGGACTTCGGACCTACGAGCAGTACTTC.

There are many counts of this clonotype. J is TRBJ1-5 and V is TRBV12-3 or TRBV12-4; a weak D match, TRBD1 (6 bases). V shed 3 bases and J shed 3 bases, with 9 bases lying between them. There are 14 residues in the CDR3. Here the CDR3 reads CASSFRGANQPQHF. CDR3 bases: TGTGCCAGCAGTTTCCGGGGGGCCAATCAGCCCCAGCATTTT.

Turning to this clonotype: It may be a read error: a sequence one base away is much more abundant. No DNA is shown, since the ends of the CDR3 on it are uncertain; the CDR3 is the one TCRdb lists. The chain recombines TRBV29-1 with TRBJ2-1; the D segment call TRBD1 is taken from the table without a DNA check. The CDR3 is 14 residues long, ends included. Germline V CDR1 and CDR2: SQVTM, ANQGSEA. The CDR3 is CSVGIGALYNEQIF.

The table lists this clonotype with a few counts. V usage is TRBV7-2 and J usage is TRBJ2-7; TRBD2 agrees at 8 bases. The germline V gene encodes CDR1 SGHTA and CDR2 FQGNSA. The CDR3 covers 13 residues. V shed 7 bases and J 3 bases; nucleotides not matched to a gene: 5. CDR3 residues: CASKPGLGYEQYF. The CDR3 coding sequence is TGTGCCAGCAAACCGGGACTAGGCTACGAGCAGTACTTC.

The chain uses TRBV5-1 and TRBJ2-2; D is perhaps TRBD1 (5 bases). The CDR3 contains 14 residues. Per the germline V gene, CDR1 is SGHRS and CDR2 is YFSETQ. V was cut by 4 bases and J by 6 bases, with 13 bases left in between. The DNA of the CDR3 is TGCGCCAGCAGCCCGGCAGGGCAGCCCGGGGAGCTGTTTTTT. Translated: CASSPAGQPGELFF.

The V gene is TRBV7-2, the J gene TRBJ2-7; 9 bases fit TRBD2. V trimming: 5 bases; J trimming: 2 bases; junction bases outside the gene matches: 7. Germline assignment: CDR1 SGHTA and CDR2 FQGNSA. CDR3 length: 15 amino acids. CDR3 region: CASSRLAVEAYEQYF. The CDR3 nucleotides are TGTGCCAGCAGCCGACTAGCGGTGGAGGCCTACGAGCAGTACTTC.

This clonotype has more than one count but fewer than ten. The V call is TRBV7-2, the J call TRBJ1-1; the D is unclear. The CDR3 is 12 residues long. V gave up 1 base and J gave up 10 bases, with 10 bases separating them. CDR1 and CDR2 from the germline V gene are SGHTA and FQGNSA. CDR3 nucleotides: TGTGCCAGCAGCTTAGTTGGGATGGGAGCTTTCTTT. Residues: CASSLVGMGAFF.

This clonotype was picked up a small number of times. The chain recombines TRBV4-2 with TRBJ2-3, with 11 bases matching TRBD2. V gave up 6 bases and J gave up 6 bases; unmatched junction bases: 17. Germline V lookup: CDR1 LGHNA, CDR2 YNFKEQ. CDR3 length equals 18 residues. The CDR3, as DNA: TGTGCCAGCAGGAAGAATATGCTGACTAGCGGGACAGGGGATACGCAGTATTTT. This translates into CASRKNMLTSGTGDTQYF.

This clonotype showed up just a few times. This chain joins TRBV12-3 or TRBV12-4 and TRBJ1-2, with unresolved D. V was shortened by 7 bases and J by 2 bases, with 11 bases between the two germline ends. This CDR3 has 13 residues. The CDR3 region is CASTSQQNYGYTF. Here the CDR3 DNA reads TGTGCCAGCACTTCACAGCAGAACTATGGCTACACCTTC.

This clonotype turned up a few times. The chain has TRBV6-2 or TRBV6-3 and TRBJ2-7, with D perhaps matching TRBD2 (7 bases). V was trimmed by 5 bases and J by 1 base, leaving 15 bases between them. This CDR3 has 15 residues. The germline gives CDR1 MNHEY, CDR2 SVGEGT. This CDR3 is CASSTQGGVSYEQYF. The CDR3 bases are TGTGCCAGCAGTACCCAAGGGGGGGTATCCTACGAGCAGTACTTC.

This clonotype has at least ten counts. V and J are TRBV12-3 or TRBV12-4 and TRBJ2-2; TRBD2 matches at 15 bases. The V gene end was trimmed by 7 bases and the J gene end by 6 bases; junction bases not matched to a gene: 9. The CDR3 covers 17 residues. CDR3 amino acids: CASTRTSGRARAGELFF. As DNA, the CDR3 is TGTGCCAGCACCCGGACTAGCGGGAGGGCCAGGGCCGGGGAGCTGTTTTTT.

This clonotype was detected ten times or more. The rearrangement joins TRBV7-9 to TRBJ2-3, with D hard to call. Germline values: CDR1 SEHNR, CDR2 FQNEAQ (reference sequence). V shed 5 bases and J shed 2 bases, with 17 bases lying between them. The CDR3 sequence is 16 residues long. The CDR3 sequence is CASSLRTNSFTDTQYF. The CDR3 DNA reads TGTGCCAGCAGCCTACGGACCAATTCATTCACAGATACGCAGTATTTT.

V usage is TRBV29-1 and J usage is TRBJ2-7; 11 nucleotides align to TRBD1. Per germline, CDR1 SQVTM and CDR2 ANQGSEA. The CDR3 is 14 amino acids. J was trimmed by 5 bases and V by 6 bases; bases with no gene match: 9. The CDR3 spells CSVGLDRGRDEQYF. The CDR3 DNA reads TGCAGCGTCGGCCTGGACAGGGGGCGCGACGAGCAGTACTTC.

This clonotype was found a few times. V and J are TRBV5-1 and TRBJ2-2; D is undetermined. V was clipped by 1 base and J by 6 bases, with 19 bases between them. The CDR3 consists of 17 residues. Germline CDR1 reads SGHRS; CDR2 reads YFSETQ. The CDR3 sequence is CASSLSISQRDAGELFF. CDR3 bases: TGCGCCAGCAGCTTGTCAATCTCCCAAAGAGACGCCGGGGAGCTGTTTTTT.

This clonotype was found a few times. The gene calls are TRBV5-1 and TRBJ2-7; 9 bases fit TRBD2. CDR3 length: 16 residues. CDR1 is SGHRS, CDR2 YFSETQ, per germline. J lost 4 bases, V lost 4 bases, and 12 bases had no gene match. CDR3 in amino acids: CASSGLGTSSGYEQYF. Written as DNA, the CDR3 is TGCGCCAGCAGCGGCCTAGGGACTAGCAGTGGGTACGAGCAGTACTTC.

This clonotype has a count of ten or more. The rearrangement joins TRBV7-8 to TRBJ2-2, with 11 positions matching TRBD2. The V and J ends lost 3 bases and 7 bases, in that order; junction bases with no gene match: 7. CDR3 length equals 16 residues. Germline V lookup: CDR1 SGHVS, CDR2 FQNEAQ. The CDR3 region is CASSFTSGRFGGELFF. CDR3 sequence (DNA): TGTGCCAGCAGCTTTACTAGCGGGAGATTCGGCGGGGAGCTGTTTTTT.

J is TRBJ1-5 and V is TRBV20-1; TRBD1 aligns across 9 bases. This CDR3 contains 15 residues. Germline loops: CDR1 DFQATT, CDR2 SNEGSKA (reference sequence). With 1 base clipped from V and 4 bases from J, the junction kept 5 bases outside the gene matches. In DNA form, the CDR3 reads TGCAGTGCTAGAGCCGGGACAGGGTGGAATCAGCCCCAGCATTTT. Amino acids: CSARAGTGWNQPQHF.

This clonotype occurred many times. The chain has TRBV11-2 and TRBJ2-4, with D possibly matching TRBD1 (6 bases). The length of the CDR3 is 12 residues. Between the trimmed V and J ends, which lost 7 bases and 6 bases, there was a span of 10 bases. Germline V gene data show CDR1 as SGHAT and CDR2 as FQNNGV. The CDR3 sequence: CASTNRVNIQYF. The DNA for the CDR3 is TGTGCCAGCACGAACAGGGTAAACATTCAGTACTTC. Looking up the rest from reference TRBV11-2 and TRBJ2-4 gives the full variable domain: EAGVAQSPRYKIIEKRQSVAFWCNPISGHATLYWYQQILGQGPKLLIQFQNNGVVDDSQLPKDRFSAERLKGVDSTLKIQPAKLEDSAVYLCASTNRVNIQYFGAGTRLSVL.